The 16 T cell receptor beta chains in this list originate from one sample, sequenced in a study of T cells after posttransplantation cyclophosphamide. Methotrexate plus calcineurin inhibitor accompanied controls' myeloablative marrow transplants; sampling was 1 year later. The protocol was immunoSEQ multiplex PCR, while the TCRdb copy is restricted to in-frame clones and leaves out a portion. The sample records about 9,100 clones, around 87% being singletons. This specimen consisted of PBMCs, obtained after an allogeneic stem cell transplant with a calcineurin inhibitor and methotrexate. These receptors came from a male patient in his thirties who received an allogeneic stem cell transplant from an unrelated donor, was CMV-positive, and had no GVHD. Some T cells here may be from the graft donor.

This rearrangement joins TRBV27 to TRBJ2-3, with 10 bases fitting TRBD2. Germline trimming cut 0 bases from V and 3 bases from J; bases unmatched to any gene: 12. The germline V gene has CDR1 MNHEY and CDR2 SMNVEV (reference sequence). There are 19 residues in the CDR3. The chain's CDR3 is CASSLSRLAGVLRTDTQYF. The DNA of the CDR3 is TGTGCCAGCAGTTTATCGAGGCTAGCGGGAGTATTGAGGACAGATACGCAGTATTTT.

The chain carries TRBV2 and TRBJ2-3; 11 bases map to TRBD2. The germline CDR1 and CDR2 sequences are SNHLY and FYNNEI. The length of the CDR3 is 14 residues. Losses at the gene ends were 8 bases for V and 4 bases for J; bases not matched to a gene: 5. The CDR3 nucleotides read TGTGCCAGCTGCGCACTAGCGGGAGCAGATACGCAGTATTTT. Amino acid sequence: CASCALAGADTQYF.

In this sample, this clone turned up a few times. The rearrangement uses TRBV2 and TRBJ1-3; possible D gene TRBD1, 5 bases. The CDR3 is 15 amino acids. Trimming cost V 3 bases and J 2 bases, with 11 bases left between them. CDR1 is SNHLY and CDR2 is FYNNEI in the germline V gene. CDR3 sequence: CASSDRVAAGNTIYF. CDR3 DNA sequence: TGTGCCAGCAGTGACAGGGTTGCGGCTGGAAACACCATATATTTT. Drawing the rest from reference TRBV2 and TRBJ1-3, the complete variable domain is EPEVTQTPSHQVTQMGQEVILRCVPISNHLYFYWYRQILGQKVEFLVSFYNNEISEKSEIFDDQFSVERPDGSNFTLKIRSTKLEDSAMYFCASSDRVAAGNTIYFGEGSWLTVV.

The chain couples TRBV28 to TRBJ1-5; 7 bases agree with TRBD1. Germline CDR1 is MDHEN and CDR2 is SYDVKM. V was clipped by 3 bases and J by 6 bases; unmatched bases: 8. This CDR3 spans 15 amino acids. Here the CDR3 DNA reads TGTGCCAGCAGTTTCTTTGACAGGGCGGGTCAGCCCCAGCATTTT. Translated, it gives CASSFFDRAGQPQHF.

The chain couples TRBV5-1 to TRBJ2-7; a weak D match, TRBD2 (5 bases). In germline, CDR1 is SGHRS, CDR2 YFSETQ. V was cut by 0 bases and J by 6 bases, with 7 bases left in between. This CDR3 is built from 12 residues. CDR3 sequence reads: CASSLGSAEQYF. CDR3 nucleotides: TGCGCCAGCAGCTTGGGTAGCGCCGAGCAGTACTTC.

The V call is TRBV7-9, the J call TRBJ1-1; a weak D match, TRBD1 (6 bases). CDR3 length: 15 residues. V was cut by 5 bases and J by 5 bases, with 18 bases left in between. Germline-derived CDR1 and CDR2 are SEHNR and FQNEAQ (reference sequence). The CDR3 DNA reads TGTGCCAGCAGCCCAGTGGTGGGGGCGCGGACTGAAGCTTTCTTT. Encoded protein: CASSPVVGARTEAFF.

Written as DNA, the CDR3 is TGCGCCAGCGCCCATACTAGCGGGAGGACCATAGAGACCCAGTACTTC. Its protein is CASAHTSGRTIETQYF. The chain joins TRBV5-1 to TRBJ2-5; 12 nucleotides line up with TRBD2. The CDR3 has 16 residues. V was pared by 7 bases and J by 4 bases, with 11 bases of the junction left unmatched. Germline-derived CDR1 and CDR2 are SGHRS and YFSETQ.

A single count supports this clone. The chain combines TRBV7-9 with TRBJ2-5; 7 bases align to TRBD1. The CDR3 runs to 15 residues. Germline-derived CDR1 and CDR2 are SEHNR and FQNEAQ (reference sequence). V lost 3 bases to trimming and J lost 5 bases; unmatched junction nucleotides: 9. The DNA for the CDR3 is TGTGCCAGCAGCTTGGGTGACAGGGTCTTTGAGACCCAGTACTTC. This encodes CASSLGDRVFETQYF.

In this sample, this clone turned up once. The rearrangement uses TRBV7-7 and TRBJ2-5; TRBD2 aligns across 9 bases. CDR3 length: 17 residues. Germline V lookup: CDR1 SSHAT, CDR2 FNYEAQ (reference sequence). J lost 0 bases, V lost 4 bases, and 9 bases had no gene match. The CDR3 is CASSSIAGEGYQETQYF. CDR3 nucleotide sequence: TGTGCCAGCAGCTCCATAGCGGGAGAAGGCTACCAAGAGACCCAGTACTTC.

This sequence joins TRBV7-9 and TRBJ2-3; 9 nucleotides align to TRBD1. CDR1 is SEHNR and CDR2 is FQNEAQ in the germline V gene (reference sequence). The CDR3 contains 18 residues. V trimming: 5 bases; J trimming: 2 bases; junction bases outside the gene matches: 14. The CDR3 nucleotides read TGTGCCAGCAGCCATCAAGGGGACAGGGAAGCGGCCACAGATACGCAGTATTTT. Translating gives CASSHQGDREAATDTQYF.

The gene calls are TRBV2 and TRBJ2-7; 8 bases align to TRBD2. Per the germline V gene, CDR1 is SNHLY and CDR2 is FYNNEI. This CDR3 is 16 amino acids long. V lost 4 bases to trimming and J lost 6 bases; unmatched junction nucleotides: 14. The CDR3 coding sequence is TGTGCCAGCAGTGGTAGTGGGGGGATGAGCGGGAGCGAGCAGTACGTC. This gives the protein CASSGSGGMSGSEQYV.

This chain joins TRBV5-8 and TRBJ1-4; D gene uncertain. Deletions cut 7 bases from V and 4 bases from J, with 11 bases between. CDR3 length: 13 residues. Looked up from germline, CDR1 is SGHTS and CDR2 is YDEGEE. The CDR3 DNA reads as TGTGCCAGCTTTCAGGAAAGTAATGAAAAACTGTTTTTT. It codes for CASFQESNEKLFF.

The V and J genes are TRBV5-4 and TRBJ2-2; possible D gene TRBD1, 5 bases. Trimming cost V 1 base and J 1 base, with 5 bases left between them. The length of the CDR3 is 14 residues. Germline V gene lookup returns CDR1 SGHNT and CDR2 YYREEE (reference sequence). This chain's CDR3 is CASSLTGNTGELFF. CDR3 coding DNA: TGTGCCAGCAGCTTGACAGGGAACACCGGGGAGCTGTTTTTT.

CDR3 sequence: CASSLTDTTNQPQHF. In nucleotides, the CDR3 is TGTGCCAGTAGTCTCACCGACACCACCAATCAGCCCCAGCATTTT. The chain combines TRBV19 with TRBJ1-5; D is unresolved. Between the trimmed V and J ends, which lost 5 bases and 3 bases, there was a span of 14 bases. This CDR3 is built from 15 residues. Germline V gene data show CDR1 as LNHDA and CDR2 as SQIVND (reference sequence).

The sample holds a few counts of this clone. The chain is built from TRBV6-6 and TRBJ2-5, with 7 nucleotides matching TRBD2. The CDR3 runs 13 residues. Germline V gene lookup returns CDR1 MNHNY and CDR2 SVGAGI (reference sequence). Trimming took 6 bases from V and 4 from J; bases not matched to a gene: 5. As DNA, the CDR3 is TGTGCCAGCAGCCGCGGGAGAGGAGAGACCCAGTACTTC. The encoded protein is CASSRGRGETQYF.

This clone was recorded once. The chain carries TRBV6-1 and TRBJ2-7; D ambiguous. The V gene lost 6 bases and the J gene lost 2 bases, with 5 bases spanning the gap. In germline, CDR1 is MNHNS, CDR2 SASEGT. This CDR3 has 11 amino acids. DNA of the CDR3: TGTGCCAGCAGGCTAACCTACGAGCAGTACTTC. Its protein is CASRLTYEQYF.